In this sample, the clone carrying this T cell receptor beta chain turned up once. The data belong to a study of technical replicates of blood from a few donors. Sequencing used immunoSEQ multiplex PCR; TCRdb keeps in-frame clones, though not all of them. Of 80,000 to 90,000 clones listed, about 93% were seen once; the top ten hold approximately 0.25%. V lost 8 bases to trimming and J lost 3 bases; unmatched junction nucleotides: 10. The CDR3 has 15 amino acids. Germline V gene sequence: CDR1 SGHRS, CDR2 YFSETQ. The V and J genes are TRBV5-1 and TRBJ2-1, with TRBD1 matching over 8 bases. Sequencing input: T cells isolated from PBMCs. This sequence originates from a human donor in good health. The CDR3 region is CASNAGTGNYNEQFF. The CDR3 coding sequence is TGCGCCAGTAACGCCGGGACAGGTAACTACAATGAGCAGTTCTTC.